One sample yielded the 11 T cell receptor beta chains listed below, sequenced in a study of T-cell memory formation after mild COVID-19 (dated by TCRdb to the early 2020s). Libraries came from 5' RACE. The sequencing machine was an Illumina NovaSeq 6000. TCRdb passed the public sequencing reads through fastp at Q25 and MiXCR, retaining productive beta sequences. Rows merge per CDR3 protein into single entries with the most common DNA and genes. The table for this sample lists 150,000 to 200,000 distinct CDR3 sequences; less than 40% of them were counted only once. The biggest ten clones account for around 12% of the sample. Sequenced sample: PBMCs or a T cell subset sorted from them (not recorded which). The receptors stem from an adult woman who had mild COVID-19 (a few samples of this study predate the infection). The sample titles of this study are shuffled in the database, so cell type and time point are left out; the donor was told from shared clones.

This clonotype was found a few times. V is TRBV4-3 and J is TRBJ1-2; D unclear. This CDR3 is built from 16 residues. CDR1 is LGHNA, CDR2 YSLEER, per germline. V was pared by 0 bases and J by 4 bases, with 15 bases between. CDR3 in amino acids: CASSQEGSTAAYGYTF. The CDR3 coding sequence is TGCGCCAGCAGCCAAGAAGGGAGCACAGCTGCCTATGGCTACACCTTC.

The V gene is TRBV27, the J gene TRBJ2-7; 8 bases fit TRBD1. The CDR3 extends over 16 amino acids. Germline CDR1 reads MNHEY; CDR2 reads SMNVEV (reference sequence). Trimming removed 7 bases from V and 6 bases from J; junction bases left unmatched: 17. The CDR3 region has the DNA TGTGCCAGCACCGAGCTAATCGACAGGGGAGCTCGCGAGCAGTACTTC. Amino acids: CASTELIDRGAREQYF.

The V call is TRBV5-1, the J call TRBJ2-3, with 8 bases that match TRBD2. V shed 1 base, J shed 3 bases, and the junction held 4 bases outside the gene matches. Germline CDR1 SGHRS, CDR2 YFSETQ. The CDR3 spans 15 residues. The CDR3 DNA reads TGCGCCAGCAGCTTGACACTAGCGGTTACAGATACGCAGTATTTT. It is translated as CASSLTLAVTDTQYF.

The genes are TRBV6-5 and TRBJ2-5; D is possibly TRBD2 (5 bases). V lost 2 bases to trimming and J lost 4 bases, with 11 bases between them. The CDR3 is 14 residues long. In germline, CDR1 is MNHEY, CDR2 SVGAGI. The DNA for the CDR3 is TGTGCCAGCAGTTACCTCGGAGGCGGAGAGACCCAGTACTTC. This encodes CASSYLGGGETQYF.

The rearrangement uses TRBV2 and TRBJ2-2; TRBD2 aligns across 8 bases. The germline V gene encodes CDR1 SNHLY and CDR2 FYNNEI. Trimming at V came to 2 bases and at J to 4 bases, leaving 12 bases not matched to a gene. This CDR3 region has 18 residues. The CDR3 DNA is TGTGCCAGCAGTGAAAGGGCTCGAGCGGGGGACCTCACCGGGGAGCTGTTTTTT. Translating gives CASSERARAGDLTGELFF.

A few counts support this clonotype. The chain links TRBV12-3 or TRBV12-4 to TRBJ2-2; possibly TRBD2 for D (6 bases). Trimming stripped 6 bases from V and 4 bases from J, with 9 bases between. The CDR3 is 13 amino acids. The DNA of the CDR3 is TGTGCCAGCAGCCGGACTACCACCGGGGAGCTGTTTTTT. Translated: CASSRTTTGELFF.

The V and J genes are TRBV6-5 and TRBJ1-1; D is undetermined. Germline V gene data show CDR1 as MNHEY and CDR2 as SVGAGI. The CDR3 is 12 amino acids. Trimming cost V 2 bases and J 1 base, with 2 bases left between them. The CDR3 loop is CASSYQNTEAFF. CDR3 sequence (DNA): TGTGCCAGCAGTTACCAGAACACTGAAGCTTTCTTT.

In this sample, this clonotype turned up many times. The chain uses TRBV7-9 and TRBJ2-6; D unresolved. Trimming pared 3 bases from V and 2 bases from J, leaving 2 bases between. Germline V lookup: CDR1 SEHNR, CDR2 FQNEAQ (reference sequence). CDR3 size: 13 residues. DNA of the CDR3: TGTGCCAGCAGCTTTCCTGGGGCCAACGTCCTGACTTTC. Protein: CASSFPGANVLTF.

This rearrangement joins TRBV20-1 to TRBJ2-7; the match to TRBD2 covers 15 bases. Trimming took 6 bases from V and 6 from J; bases not matched to a gene: 9. There are 15 residues in the CDR3. Germline CDR1 DFQATT, CDR2 SNEGSKA (reference sequence). Here the CDR3 DNA reads TGCAGTGCCCCCGGGACTAGCGGGGGGTTCCCCGAGCAGTACTTC. Translation: CSAPGTSGGFPEQYF.

This clonotype was observed a few times. The V and J genes are TRBV4-3 and TRBJ2-2; 7 bases match TRBD1. CDR1 and CDR2 (germline): LGHNA, YSLEER. Trimming cost V 3 bases and J 3 bases; bases outside gene matches: 7. The CDR3 loop spans 16 amino acids. The CDR3 spells CASSHLTGSDTGELFF. As DNA, the CDR3 is TGCGCCAGCAGCCATCTGACAGGGTCAGACACCGGGGAGCTGTTTTTT.

This clonotype was seen a few times. The rearrangement links TRBV7-2 to TRBJ1-5; D is possibly TRBD1 (5 bases). Germline CDR1 reads SGHTA; CDR2 reads FQGNSA. The length of the CDR3 is 15 residues. With 0 bases removed from V and 6 bases from J, the gap between germline ends came to 12 bases. Written as DNA, the CDR3 is TGTGCCAGCAGCTTAGCCAGGGACGACGGTCAGCCCCAGCATTTT. Its protein is CASSLARDDGQPQHF.